A single sample gave rise to the 19 T cell receptor beta chains below, sequenced in a study of blood T cells in healthy people across ages. Through a sample-barcoded 5' primer and a J-beta primer mix, a second PCR was run for roughly 6 to 12 cycles. TCRdb passed the 5' RACE reads through MiXCR, listing each CDR3 protein once. The table shows approximately 2,000,000 distinct CDR3 sequences, with roughly 43% occurring only once. The sequenced sample was blood. These receptors were collected from a human donor in good health.

This rearrangement joins TRBV5-1 to TRBJ2-3; D not certain. Germline V gene data show CDR1 as SGHRS and CDR2 as YFSETQ. This CDR3 comprises 15 residues. Trimming removed 4 bases from V and 1 base from J, with 13 bases in between. CDR3 sequence: CASSNRKKGTDTQYF. Written as DNA, the CDR3 is TGCGCCAGCAGCAACAGAAAGAAAGGCACAGATACGCAGTATTTT. Supplemented by reference TRBV5-1 and TRBJ2-3, the full variable domain reads KAGVTQTPRYLIKTRGQQVTLSCSPISGHRSVSWYQQTPGQGLQFLFEYFSETQRNKGNFPGRFSGRQFSNSRSEMNVSTLELGDSALYLCASSNRKKGTDTQYFGPGTRLTVL.

The chain is built from TRBV20-1 and TRBJ1-5; D is perhaps TRBD1 (5 bases). This CDR3 comprises 14 residues. Germline assignment: CDR1 DFQATT and CDR2 SNEGSKA (reference sequence). Trimming left V 0 bases short and J 4 bases short, with 10 bases between. In DNA form, the CDR3 reads TGCAGTGCTAGAGATTCGACAGTTAATCAGCCCCAGCATTTT. Its translation is CSARDSTVNQPQHF.

J is TRBJ2-5 and V is TRBV7-6; 8 bases agree with TRBD2. The length of the CDR3 is 17 residues. Trimming took 1 base from V and 2 from J; bases not matched to a gene: 9. The V gene's germline CDR1 is SGHVS and CDR2 FNYEAQ. DNA of the CDR3: TGTGCCAGCAGCTTAGTTGTAGCGGGATTGGAGCAAGAGACCCAGTACTTC. Protein sequence: CASSLVVAGLEQETQYF.

This clonotype was found a few times. The chain employs TRBV12-3 or TRBV12-4 and TRBJ1-1, with D possibly being TRBD1 (6 bases). V was shortened by 6 bases and J by 1 base, with 9 bases between the two germline ends. The CDR3 has 13 amino acids. The CDR3 DNA sequence: TGTGCCAGCAGGGGGGGACAGAACACTGAAGCTTTCTTT. Its translation is CASRGGQNTEAFF.

The genes are TRBV7-2 and TRBJ2-3, with unresolved D. Germline V lookup: CDR1 SGHTA, CDR2 FQGNSA. The CDR3 length is 15 residues. Trimming took 1 base from V and 2 from J, leaving 10 bases between them. CDR3 sequence: CASSLGLVLTDTQYF. As DNA, the CDR3 is TGTGCCAGCAGCTTAGGGCTAGTCCTCACAGATACGCAGTATTTT.

This clonotype came up a few times. This chain connects TRBV15 to TRBJ1-5; D call uncertain. Germline V gene data show CDR1 as LNHNV and CDR2 as YYDKDF (reference sequence). Trimming removed 0 bases from V and 5 bases from J, with 14 bases in between. CDR3 length: 16 residues. CDR3 coding DNA: TGTGCCACCAGCAGAGATTGGGGTGAGGGATATCAGCCCCAGCATTTT. Protein: CATSRDWGEGYQPQHF.

This clonotype appeared a few times. The chain joins TRBV4-2 to TRBJ2-3, with no clear D. V dropped 0 bases and J dropped 6 bases, with 13 bases sitting between them. This CDR3 has 15 amino acids. Per germline, CDR1 LGHNA and CDR2 YNFKEQ. The CDR3 region is CASSQDLDPGDTQYF. DNA of the CDR3: TGTGCCAGCAGCCAAGATCTTGACCCCGGGGATACGCAGTATTTT.

J is TRBJ2-1 and V is TRBV20-1, with 8 bases fitting TRBD2. The CDR3 has 15 residues. Trimming took 3 bases from V and 6 from J; bases not matched to a gene: 10. Per the germline V gene, CDR1 is DFQATT and CDR2 is SNEGSKA (reference sequence). The CDR3 nucleotides are TGCAGTGCTAGCCCCTCTAGCGGGCGCTCCAATGAGCAGTTCTTC. It encodes CSASPSSGRSNEQFF.

This chain uses TRBV10-3 with TRBJ2-5, with 9 bases that match TRBD2. Losses at the gene ends were 10 bases for V and 7 bases for J; bases not matched to a gene: 13. This CDR3 has 14 residues. From germline, CDR1 is ENHRY and CDR2 SYGVKD. The CDR3 region is CATTAGGDPRTQYF. The CDR3 DNA follows: TGTGCCACCACCGCGGGGGGGGACCCCAGGACCCAGTACTTC.

J is TRBJ2-1 and V is TRBV5-1, with TRBD1 matching over 8 bases. The CDR3 is 14 amino acids. Germline V gives CDR1 SGHRS, CDR2 YFSETQ. Trimming at V came to 4 bases and at J to 5 bases, leaving 5 bases not matched to a gene. The CDR3 region has the DNA TGCGCCAGCAGCGCCCGGACAGGGAACAATGAGCAGTTCTTC. Translated, it gives CASSARTGNNEQFF.

The rearrangement joins TRBV12-3 or TRBV12-4 to TRBJ2-3, with TRBD2 identical over 12 bases. Germline trimming cut 4 bases from V and 6 bases from J; bases unmatched to any gene: 11. CDR3 size: 17 residues. CDR3 sequence reads: CASSSRLAGDKGDTQYF. The CDR3 DNA sequence: TGTGCCAGCAGTTCGAGACTAGCGGGGGACAAAGGGGATACGCAGTATTTT.

This clonotype was seen a handful of times. The chain couples TRBV29-1 to TRBJ2-6; D is unclear. The V gene lost 5 bases and the J gene lost 4 bases, with 9 bases spanning the gap. CDR3 length: 13 residues. Germline V lookup: CDR1 SQVTM, CDR2 ANQGSEA. The CDR3 region is CSVSITGANVLTF. The CDR3 DNA follows: TGCAGCGTTTCAATTACAGGGGCCAACGTCCTGACTTTC. The full variable domain, completed using reference TRBV29-1 and TRBJ2-6, is SAVISQKPSRDICQRGTSLTIQCQVDSQVTMMFWYRQQPGQSLTLIATANQGSEATYESGFVIDKFPISRPNLTFSTLTVSNMSPEDSSIYLCSVSITGANVLTFGAGSRLTVL.

The V and J genes are TRBV25-1 and TRBJ1-2; D call uncertain. CDR3 length: 13 residues. Germline V gene data show CDR1 as MGHDK and CDR2 as SYGVNS. V dropped 7 bases and J dropped 0 bases, with 9 bases sitting between them. For the CDR3, the DNA is TGTGCCAGCAACAGCCCCACTAACTATGGCTACACCTTC. The encoded protein is CASNSPTNYGYTF.

The CDR3 reads CASSRDGTADYEQYF. The DNA for the CDR3 is TGCGCCAGCAGCCGGGACGGGACGGCAGACTACGAGCAGTACTTC. This chain joins TRBV5-1 and TRBJ2-7, with D perhaps being TRBD1 or TRBD2 (5 bases each). Germline CDR1 reads SGHRS; CDR2 reads YFSETQ. The ends were cut back, 4 bases at V and 3 bases at J, with 17 bases in the middle. CDR3 length: 15 amino acids. The full variable domain, completed using reference TRBV5-1 and TRBJ2-7, is KAGVTQTPRYLIKTRGQQVTLSCSPISGHRSVSWYQQTPGQGLQFLFEYFSETQRNKGNFPGRFSGRQFSNSRSEMNVSTLELGDSALYLCASSRDGTADYEQYFGPGTRLTVT.

This clonotype was recorded a few times. CDR3 in DNA: TGTGCCAGCAGCCGGAATAGCGGGGGGAACCAAGAGACCCAGTACTTC. Its translation: CASSRNSGGNQETQYF. V gene TRBV7-3 combines with J gene TRBJ2-5; 10 positions agree with TRBD2. CDR3 length: 16 residues. Losses at the gene ends were 5 bases for V and 0 bases for J; bases not matched to a gene: 6. Germline-derived CDR1 and CDR2 are SGHTA and FQGTGA.

This chain links TRBV3-1 with TRBJ2-3, with a tentative D call TRBD2 (5 bases). V lost 2 bases and J lost 1, with 13 bases in between. Germline CDR1 and CDR2: LGHDT and YNNKEL (reference sequence). This CDR3 has 16 residues. CDR3 nucleotide sequence: TGTGCCAGCAGCCAACTAGCCATTCCTGGCACAGATACGCAGTATTTT. It encodes CASSQLAIPGTDTQYF.

The rearrangement joins TRBV4-1 to TRBJ2-4; 8 nucleotides line up with TRBD1. The CDR3 has 15 residues. Germline assignment: CDR1 MGHRA and CDR2 YSYEKL. V was clipped by 1 base and J by 13 bases; unmatched bases: 12. The CDR3 bases are TGCGCCAGCAGCCAAGTCTACAGGGGGAATGGAGAGCAGTACTTC. Translated, it gives CASSQVYRGNGEQYF.

The genes are TRBV7-2 and TRBJ1-1, with a weak D call TRBD1 (6 bases). V dropped 8 bases and J dropped 7 bases, with 14 bases sitting between them. The CDR3 is 12 residues long. CDR1 and CDR2 from the germline V gene are SGHTA and FQGNSA. CDR3 region: CASGMTGLEAFF. The CDR3 DNA sequence: TGTGCCAGCGGAATGACAGGCCTTGAAGCTTTCTTT.

This sequence joins TRBV27 and TRBJ1-2; D might be TRBD1 (6 bases). Looked up from germline, CDR1 is MNHEY and CDR2 is SMNVEV (reference sequence). V was pared by 3 bases and J by 7 bases, with 18 bases between. The CDR3 contains 15 residues. The chain's CDR3 is CASSFGTRDLGGYTF. In nucleotides, the CDR3 is TGTGCCAGCAGTTTCGGGACAAGGGATCTAGGTGGCTACACCTTC.